These 13 T cell receptor beta chains were sequenced from one sample in a study of T cells in Graves' hyperthyroidism and ophthalmopathy. RNA transcripts were the template for amplifying TCR beta CDR3 regions. HTBI primers were the set used in a first-round RT-PCR of the TCR CDR3. TCRdb re-called the multiplex PCR reads with MiXCR, one entry per CDR3 protein. The data contain approximately 490,000 distinct CDR3 sequences, roughly 22% of them singletons. Input material: blood. The receptors derive from an older woman with Graves' ophthalmopathy.

The V call is TRBV6-2 or TRBV6-3, the J call TRBJ2-1; D is uncertain. The V gene lost 0 bases and the J gene lost 6 bases, with 6 bases spanning the gap. In germline, CDR1 is MNHEY, CDR2 SVGEGT. CDR3 length: 13 amino acids. The CDR3 loop is CASSYSYSNEQFF. In DNA, the CDR3 is TGTGCCAGCAGTTACTCCTACTCCAATGAGCAGTTCTTC.

V usage is TRBV7-3 and J usage is TRBJ1-1; D uncertain. The CDR3 spans 15 residues. CDR1 SGHTA and CDR2 FQGTGA come from the germline V gene. Trimming pared 4 bases from V and 0 bases from J, leaving 12 bases between. The CDR3 here is CASSSDRGMNTEAFF. CDR3 coding DNA: TGTGCCAGCAGCTCGGACCGAGGCATGAACACTGAAGCTTTCTTT.

V gene TRBV7-9 combines with J gene TRBJ1-2; D uncertain. Trimming cost V 5 bases and J 2 bases, with 9 bases left between them. Germline V gives CDR1 SEHNR, CDR2 FQNEAQ (reference sequence). CDR3 length: 13 amino acids. The CDR3 DNA reads TGTGCCAGCAGCCCGGCTGGGAACTATGGCTACACCTTC. Translating it yields CASSPAGNYGYTF.

Many counts were recorded for this clonotype. The rearrangement joins TRBV28 to TRBJ1-4, with D possibly matching TRBD1 (5 bases). The CDR3 totals 14 residues. V shed 6 bases and J shed 5 bases, with 13 bases lying between them. Germline V gene lookup returns CDR1 MDHEN and CDR2 SYDVKM. CDR3 nucleotides: TGTGCCAGCAGCTCCGGGACCTTAAATGAAAAACTGTTTTTT. This gives the protein CASSSGTLNEKLFF.

This clonotype was detected many times. V usage is TRBV7-2 and J usage is TRBJ2-3, with D hard to call. Looked up from germline, CDR1 is SGHTA and CDR2 is FQGNSA. The CDR3 loop spans 14 amino acids. The V end was cut by 2 bases, the J end by 0 bases, with 6 bases between. The CDR3 DNA is TGTGCCAGCAGCTTACGACACAGCACAGATACGCAGTATTTT. This codes for CASSLRHSTDTQYF.

This clonotype was seen at least ten times. This CDR3 reads CSVERGFGTDTQYF. The CDR3 DNA reads TGCAGCGTCGAGCGGGGTTTTGGCACAGATACGCAGTATTTT. The chain uses TRBV29-1 and TRBJ2-3; 7 positions match TRBD2. The CDR3 extends over 14 amino acids. Unmatched junction bases numbered 7, after V lost 6 bases and J lost 1 base. The germline V gene has CDR1 SQVTM and CDR2 ANQGSEA.

This clonotype was observed a handful of times. The chain is built from TRBV6-2 or TRBV6-3 and TRBJ2-7; TRBD2 matches 15 bases. CDR3 length: 17 amino acids. Germline V gene lookup returns CDR1 MNHEY and CDR2 SVGEGT. The J segment lost 7 bases and the V segment lost 3 bases, leaving 10 bases of the junction unmatched. The CDR3 reads CASSYPGTSGRSREQYF. The CDR3 DNA sequence: TGTGCCAGCAGTTATCCCGGGACTAGCGGGAGGTCTCGGGAGCAGTACTTC.

This clonotype was detected only a few times. The CDR3 DNA is TGTGCCACCAGCAGAGATCCGGGATCCGGCTACACCTTC. Translated: CATSRDPGSGYTF. The chain links TRBV15 to TRBJ1-2; D unclear. The germline V gene has CDR1 LNHNV and CDR2 YYDKDF (reference sequence). The V and J ends lost 0 bases and 8 bases respectively, with 10 bases between them. The CDR3 consists of 13 residues.

This clonotype was seen more than once but under ten times. The genes are TRBV19 and TRBJ2-7; D could derive from TRBD1 or TRBD2 (5 bases each). The CDR3 spans 14 residues. From germline, CDR1 is LNHDA and CDR2 SQIVND (reference sequence). V lost 8 bases and J 1 base, leaving 15 bases between the germline ends. The DNA for the CDR3 is TGTGCCAGTCGCTCGGGACGTTGGTCCTACGAGCAGTACTTC. This translates into CASRSGRWSYEQYF.

This clonotype came up a few times. The chain recombines TRBV12-3 or TRBV12-4 with TRBJ1-1; 10 nucleotides align to TRBD1. V gave up 2 bases and J gave up 3 bases; unmatched junction bases: 3. This CDR3 is 15 amino acids long. CDR3 sequence (DNA): TGTGCCAGCAGTTTATGGGGACAGGGGCACACTGAAGCTTTCTTT. Translated: CASSLWGQGHTEAFF.

The chain is built from TRBV28 and TRBJ2-4, with D unclear. V dropped 3 bases and J dropped 1 base, with 10 bases sitting between them. Germline loops: CDR1 MDHEN, CDR2 SYDVKM. The CDR3 totals 15 residues. The CDR3 DNA follows: TGTGCCAGCAGTTTGGCTGTCGGGGCCAAAAACATTCAGTACTTC. Amino acids: CASSLAVGAKNIQYF.

This clonotype was seen ten or more times. The chain uses TRBV28 and TRBJ2-7; possibly TRBD2 for D (6 bases). Germline V gene data show CDR1 as MDHEN and CDR2 as SYDVKM. The CDR3 extends over 11 amino acids. V shed 6 bases and J shed 7 bases, with 10 bases lying between them. In DNA form, the CDR3 reads TGTGCCAGCAGCGTGGGAGGAGAGCAGTACTTC. This sequence encodes CASSVGGEQYF.

The chain is built from TRBV3-1 and TRBJ1-1; 11 nucleotides line up with TRBD1. This CDR3 comprises 15 residues. V was clipped by 9 bases and J by 5 bases; unmatched bases: 11. The V gene's germline CDR1 is LGHDT and CDR2 YNNKEL (reference sequence). DNA of the CDR3: TGTGCCAGTATGGGACAGGGGGGGAGGTGGACTGAAGCTTTCTTT. Amino acid sequence: CASMGQGGRWTEAFF.